The T cell receptor (beta chain) under discussion was sequenced for a study of cytomegalovirus exposure and HLA in healthy donors listed by TCRdb under 2017. In the study overall: An earlier analysis of some 500 of the donors reported about 250 Gb of sequence data and some 120 million unique TCR beta sequences from about 179 million T cells. An early release that covered fewer than 800 HLA-typed donors contained 300 to 350 gigabases of sequencing data and tens of millions of unique TCR sequences. The genetic ancestry cluster associated with self-reported Caucasian donors included about 84% of the roughly 380 genotyped donors. The study aimed to test whether signatures of past pathogen exposure could be identified by cataloging public T cell receptors. The study profiled the T cell repertoires of 550 to 700 subjects by immunosequencing and related them to cytomegalovirus serostatus. Along with the approximately 620-subject first cohort, a separate validation cohort of 120 different subjects was used. To predict cytomegalovirus infection status, the study combined high-throughput TCR immunosequencing, statistical association of individual TCRs with disease status, and machine learning. A later analysis re-analyzed previously published TCR beta repertoires from 666 donors and added high-resolution HLA genotyping to study TCR occurrence patterns. Rather than using new phenotypic data, the later analysis identified candidate immune exposures from TCR beta sequences and from how often those sequences occurred across donors. In an earlier analysis of a few hundred of the donors, high-throughput TCR beta sequencing was used to judge whether each TCR beta V gene segment behaved as functional or pseudogenic. Donor age, sex, ethnicity and CMV serostatus were collected together with the repertoire data. In a later genetic analysis, genome-wide SNP genotypes for about 65% of the 666 donors were used, and that subset was treated as a discovery cohort. Every repertoire in the discovery cohort had been generated on one and the same sequencing platform. Class I and class II HLA loci were covered by the typing at four-digit resolution. Typing coverage varied by locus: about 620-630 donors for A, B, C, DRB1 and DQB1; approximately 500 for DQA1; more than 600 for DPA1; roughly 450 for DPB1. Because of strong linkage in the cohort, roughly five DR-DQ haplotypes were treated as single units for association and clustering. Among a few hundred genotyped donors of the cohort, an average of approximately 230,000 unique TCR beta nucleotide sequences were sequenced per donor, roughly a sixth of them non-productive.

The cohort consisted of hundreds of healthy bone marrow donors. At the time of sampling, all cohort members were nominally healthy, though unrecorded immune exposures were likely present. The donor tested CMV seropositive, placing the donor among the 250 to 350 seropositive members of the cohort. Every donor gave a peripheral blood sample, and the peripheral blood mononuclear cells from that sample were used for TCR beta sequencing. Genomic DNA extraction from the blood cell samples was performed with the Qiagen DNeasy Blood Extraction Kit. The paper as a whole reports these results and caveats: Some IMGT-functional V segments, including TRBV6-2 and TRBV6-3, could not be distinguished by the 87-base-pair reads and were therefore excluded. In an earlier analysis of 587 of the donors, most TCR beta V segments appeared in productive rearrangements about 87% or about 30% of the time, broadly matching IMGT annotations. Most TCR sequences were seen in very few donors, while some public TCRs were found in many individuals. Because HLA typing was unavailable for some donors at each locus, only the typed subset was used in association tests. The classifier was reported to diagnose cytomegalovirus status with high specificity and sensitivity in both the original cohort and the validation cohort. In a later analysis, TCR association rates were found to vary across HLA loci, with the most associated TCRs seen for DRB1 alleles and the fewest for HLA-C alleles. For the cohort, immune exposure information was limited to CMV serostatus. Only TCR beta chains were sequenced in this cohort, and the absence of alpha or paired-chain data limited detectable features. Because counts were too low, more than 15 rarely observed V segments, including chromosome 9 orphons, were left out of the earlier analysis of 587 of the donors. The authors suggested that the approach could potentially be extended to other disease states and immunological phenotypes. A later analysis found that HLA-associated TCR beta chains were more clonally expanded and had lower generation probabilities than equally common non-associated chains. Roughly uniform sequencing depth across donors was assumed in presence/absence analyses, although this assumption may not hold. A few of the identified cytomegalovirus-associated TCR beta chains were confirmed in vitro to be specific for cytomegalovirus antigens. Strong co-occurrence of HLA alleles, especially DR and DQ, made assigning TCR associations to individual alleles difficult. In a later analysis, some 17,000 TCR beta sequences were associated with specific HLA alleles at a false discovery rate of 0.05. A cluster of highly shared sequence variants was judged likely to represent a technical artifact of the sequencing pipeline. Linkage disequilibrium might explain the correlated functional status among segregating V segments, but an unknown experimental factor could not be ruled out. V-gene and J-gene trimming of TCR beta chains was associated with a missense DCLRE1C variant in a later genetic analysis, and the association was replicated in an independent cohort. In the study, 164 TCR beta chains were listed as associated with cytomegalovirus. Several of the top co-occurrence clusters appeared to be linked to parvovirus B19, influenza, CMV and Epstein-Barr virus, according to a later analysis. Compared with the approximately 720-donor mean, donors in an Asian-associated ancestry cluster had fewer N-insertions in productive TCRs, according to a later genetic analysis. According to a later analysis, most CMV-associated TCR beta chains appeared to be HLA-restricted, and the HLA associations seemed to be driven largely by CMV exposure. A further reported finding was that TCR beta sequences accurately predicted the HLA-A and HLA-B alleles for most subjects in the first cohort.

Reading the germline V gene gives CDR1 MGHRA and CDR2 YSYEKL. The germline V and J ends show losses of 6 bases and 4 bases respectively, and no gene match explains 5 bases of the junction. The CDR3 measures 14 amino acids from cysteine to phenylalanine. The DNA shown is the 42-base CDR3, in frame from base 1. With respect to this clone: The target of this receptor is not known. It has no much larger one-base neighbor in the sample; base qualities were not kept.

Receptors were amplified or captured by the immunoSEQ multiplex PCR assay. For the multiplex PCR, a mixture combining 60 forward primers for TCR Vbeta segments and 13 reverse primers for TCR Jbeta segments was used. A multiplex PCR assay on genomic DNA amplified the CDR3 region of rearranged TCR beta genes. Amplified TCR beta libraries were sequenced as 87-base-pair reads on the Illumina HiSeq System. The authors' pipeline ran thus. A later analysis counted tens of millions of unique TCR beta chains across the 550 to 750 repertoires, and some 11 million of these chains were shared by at least two donors. Raw reads were error-corrected and collapsed into unique sequences with a nearest-neighbor algorithm that merged closely related sequences to remove PCR and sequencing errors. To assign V, D and J gene segments, CDR3 sequences were aligned to IMGT reference sequences. For a sequence to be retained, a match of at least six nucleotides was required to both a V gene segment and a J gene segment. A rearrangement counted as productive if the CDR3 had no stop codons and remained in frame with V and J, and every other rearrangement counted as non-productive. CDR3 was defined by IMGT convention, running from the second conserved V-encoded cysteine to the conserved J-encoded phenylalanine. The earlier analysis of some 540 of the donors excluded any sequence lacking an unambiguous match to a single V gene segment. In an earlier analysis of several hundred of the donors, a V segment was called functional when productive rearrangements were above 56.7%, and segregating when the standard deviation between donors exceeded 5%. A statistical classification framework was built to diagnose cytomegalovirus status from the catalog of TCR beta chain sequences. In a later analysis, V and J genes were assigned by comparing TCR nucleotide sequences against IMGT/GENE-DB human TR gene sequences. The TCRdist pipeline was used in a later analysis to assign CDR3 sequences and most-parsimonious VDJ recombination scenarios. In a later analysis, each TCR beta chain was defined by its CDR3 amino acid sequence together with its V-gene family, and reads lacking a unique V-gene family were excluded. To address suspected cross-contamination and a sequencing artifact, a later analysis removed 592 highly shared, low-generation-probability nucleotide sequences. A later analysis calculated a clonal expansion index for each public chain from normalized within-repertoire ranks of inferred template counts. Generation probabilities in a later analysis came from a VDJ recombination model fitted to out-of-frame rearrangements, and those results were checked against IGoR. A later analysis scored TCR-TCR, TCR-HLA and TCR-CMV co-occurrence with hypergeometric tests, applying a repertoire-size bias correction to TCR pairs. In a later analysis, false discovery rates were estimated by permuting HLA or CMV assignments 20 times. In a later analysis, co-occurring TCRs were grouped using DBSCAN, with TCRdist sequence similarity added in when clustering inside HLA-allele-positive subsets. Co-occurrence clustering excluded repertoires with fewer than 30,000 or more than 120,000 public chains, plus five with anomalous nucleotide sharing. TCRdb limited this immuneACCESS table to in-frame rearrangements with V and J called. A share of clones is missing; checked studies link under half to unresolved V genes, and the rest is unexplained. Clone size and the V and J calls come from that table; the DNA yielded D and trimming. This sample has 90,000 to 140,000 clones in its table, and roughly 80% of those were observed once. The top ten clonotypes cover approximately 7.2% of the sample.

Sequenced material: PBMCs. The rearranged chain carries TRBV4-1 and TRBJ2-3; 9 of the junction bases match TRBD2. This TCR came from a man in his thirties or forties in good health and CMV-seropositive. DNA sequence: TGCGCCAGCAGGGCGGGGGGGCAGGCAGATACGCAGTATTTT. This gives the protein CASRAGGQADTQYF.